Each of the 25 T cell receptor beta chains below was sequenced from the same sample in a study of cytomegalovirus exposure and HLA in healthy donors. PCR amplification relied on 60 Vbeta primers (plus 13 Jbeta primers). Assay: immunoSEQ multiplex PCR; the TCRdb copy retains only in-frame clones and omits some. The profile covers 100,000 to 150,000 clones, with 75% to 85% appearing a single time and around 1.8% taken by the ten largest. Sequenced: PBMCs. These receptors were taken from a man aged 50 to 59 in good health and CMV-seronegative.

The CDR3 loop is CASIYTWGGQNTIYF. Written as DNA, the CDR3 is TGTGCCAGCATCTACACATGGGGGGGCCAAAACACCATATATTTT. The rearrangement uses TRBV9 and TRBJ1-3, with D maybe TRBD1 (6 bases). V was cut by 6 bases and J by 6 bases, with 19 bases left in between. The CDR3 spans 15 residues. Germline V gives CDR1 SGDLS, CDR2 YYNGEE.

The rearrangement links TRBV13 to TRBJ1-3; the D gene is possibly TRBD1 (5 bases). Germline CDR1 reads PRHDT; CDR2 reads FYEKMQ (reference sequence). V lost 4 bases and J lost 2, with 9 bases in between. CDR3 length: 14 amino acids. The CDR3 nucleotides are TGTGCCAGCAGCTCTTGGGGGGCTGGAAACACCATATATTTT. Translation: CASSSWGAGNTIYF.

V is TRBV7-9 and J is TRBJ1-2, with 7 bases that match TRBD1. The CDR3 is made up of 14 amino acids. Germline assignment: CDR1 SEHNR and CDR2 FQNEAQ (reference sequence). The V and J ends lost 4 bases and 5 bases, in that order; junction bases with no gene match: 7. The CDR3 is CASSSTGTAYGYTF. The CDR3 bases are TGTGCCAGCAGCTCCACCGGGACAGCTTATGGCTACACCTTC.

This chain joins TRBV6-6 and TRBJ2-3; 7 bases are shared with TRBD2. V lost 2 bases to trimming and J lost 7 bases; unmatched junction nucleotides: 3. The CDR3 length is 13 residues. Per germline, CDR1 MNHNY and CDR2 SVGAGI (reference sequence). The CDR3 bases are TGTGCCAGCAGTTACGAGCGGGGCTATACGCAGTATTTT. It translates to CASSYERGYTQYF.

The V and J genes are TRBV15 and TRBJ2-1, with D possibly being TRBD1 (5 bases). The V and J ends lost 1 base and 3 bases respectively, with 7 bases between them. The germline V gene encodes CDR1 LNHNV and CDR2 YYDKDF (reference sequence). The length of the CDR3 is 14 residues. CDR3 coding DNA: TGTGCCACCAGCAGAGGGGGCAACTACAATGAGCAGTTCTTC. Residues: CATSRGGNYNEQFF.

The V gene is TRBV5-4, the J gene TRBJ2-5; 10 nucleotides line up with TRBD2. The CDR3 sequence is 17 residues long. Germline CDR1 is SGHNT and CDR2 is YYREEE (reference sequence). V lost 4 bases, J lost 1 base, and 10 bases stayed unmatched. The CDR3 loop is CASSALWTSGLQETQYF. The CDR3 DNA sequence: TGTGCCAGCAGCGCGCTTTGGACTAGCGGCCTCCAAGAGACCCAGTACTTC.

The chain joins TRBV30 to TRBJ2-5; 9 bases align to TRBD1. J was trimmed by 5 bases and V by 3 bases; bases with no gene match: 10. The germline gives CDR1 GTSNPN, CDR2 SVGIG (reference sequence). The CDR3 length is 15 residues. CDR3 coding DNA: TGTGCCTGGAGCGTCCCGGGACAGGGCTGGGAGACCCAGTACTTC. Protein sequence: CAWSVPGQGWETQYF.

This clone was detected once. J is TRBJ2-3 and V is TRBV7-3; TRBD2 matches 7 bases. Germline CDR1 is SGHTA and CDR2 is FQGTGA. This CDR3 contains 15 residues. Trimming cost V 5 bases and J 4 bases; bases outside gene matches: 9. DNA for the CDR3: TGTGCCAGCAGCCTTGTAGCCGCGGGGGCAGATACGCAGTATTTT. Translated, it gives CASSLVAAGADTQYF.

V is TRBV15 and J is TRBJ1-1; D is uncertain. The V end lost 3 bases, the J end lost 5 bases, and 13 bases lay between the germline ends. The CDR3 is made up of 14 amino acids. Per germline, CDR1 LNHNV and CDR2 YYDKDF (reference sequence). The CDR3 DNA sequence: TGTGCCACCAGCAGCCCGGCCGGAGGGACTGAAGCTTTCTTT. It encodes CATSSPAGGTEAFF.

V usage is TRBV25-1 and J usage is TRBJ2-1; 7 bases are a match to TRBD1. V was clipped by 2 bases and J by 2 bases; unmatched bases: 0. Germline CDR1 and CDR2: MGHDK and SYGVNS. The CDR3 is 14 amino acids. The CDR3 bases are TGTGCCAGCAGTGAAACAGGGGCCTACAATGAGCAGTTCTTC. Its protein is CASSETGAYNEQFF.

Note on this clone: An end of the junction does not agree with germline; a read error may underlie this. The chain has TRBV5-4 and TRBJ2-1; 7 nucleotides align to TRBD2. This CDR3 is built from 14 residues. From germline, CDR1 is SGHNT and CDR2 YYREEE (reference sequence). CDR3 in DNA: TGCGCCAGCAGCAAGGAGCGGGGAGGACATGAGCAGTTCTTC. Protein: CASSKERGGHEQFF.

J is TRBJ1-1 and V is TRBV5-4; D is undetermined. CDR1 and CDR2 (germline): SGHNT, YYREEE (reference sequence). V was shortened by 0 bases and J by 0 bases, with 6 bases between the two germline ends. This CDR3 comprises 14 residues. The CDR3 coding sequence is TGTGCCAGCAGCTTGGGGGGAGTGAACACTGAAGCTTTCTTT. Translating it yields CASSLGGVNTEAFF.

The rearrangement uses TRBV18 and TRBJ2-3, with D tentatively TRBD2 (6 bases). Germline CDR1 reads KGHSH; CDR2 reads LQKENI. The CDR3 spans 15 residues. Trimming removed 1 base from V and 0 bases from J, with 8 bases in between. CDR3 coding DNA: TGTGCCAGCTCACCACGGGCGGGGAGCACAGATACGCAGTATTTT. Translating gives CASSPRAGSTDTQYF. The full variable domain, its missing parts supplied by reference TRBV18 and TRBJ2-3, is NAGVMQNPRHLVRRRGQEARLRCSPMKGHSHVYWYRQLPEEGLKFMVYLQKENIIDESGMPKERFSAEFPKEGPSILRIQQVVRGDSAAYFCASSPRAGSTDTQYFGPGTRLTVL.

The gene calls are TRBV2 and TRBJ1-6; TRBD1 agrees at 8 bases. V shed 6 bases, J shed 8 bases, and the junction held 9 bases outside the gene matches. The CDR3 is made up of 15 amino acids. Germline CDR1 and CDR2: SNHLY and FYNNEI. In DNA form, the CDR3 reads TGTGCCAGCAGCCGAGGACAGGGCGTTTATTCACCCCTCCACTTT. Encoded protein: CASSRGQGVYSPLHF.

The chain employs TRBV29-1 and TRBJ1-3, with no clear D. CDR3 length: 14 amino acids. V was trimmed by 7 bases and J by 0 bases, leaving 13 bases between them. Germline assignment: CDR1 SQVTM and CDR2 ANQGSEA. CDR3 protein: CSAGEGSSGNTIYF. DNA for the CDR3: TGCAGCGCCGGAGAGGGCTCCTCTGGAAACACCATATATTTT. Using reference TRBV29-1 and TRBJ1-3 for the parts outside the CDR3, the full variable domain is SAVISQKPSRDICQRGTSLTIQCQVDSQVTMMFWYRQQPGQSLTLIATANQGSEATYESGFVIDKFPISRPNLTFSTLTVSNMSPEDSSIYLCSAGEGSSGNTIYFGEGSWLTVV.

The J gene is TRBJ2-3, the V gene TRBV29-1, with D possibly being TRBD1 (6 bases). CDR3 length: 15 residues. The ends were cut back, 7 bases at V and 0 bases at J, with 17 bases in the middle. Germline-derived CDR1 and CDR2 are SQVTM and ANQGSEA. The CDR3 is CSAETQGLSTDTQYF. For the CDR3, the DNA is TGCAGCGCCGAGACACAGGGTCTTAGCACAGATACGCAGTATTTT.

The V and J genes are TRBV15 and TRBJ2-3, with D possibly being TRBD1 (6 bases). V was clipped by 3 bases and J by 2 bases, with 18 bases between them. CDR3 length: 17 residues. From germline, CDR1 is LNHNV and CDR2 YYDKDF (reference sequence). In DNA form, the CDR3 reads TGTGCCACCAGCAGTGAAGTGGGGGCTGGGGTCACAGATACGCAGTATTTT. It specifies CATSSEVGAGVTDTQYF.

The V and J genes are TRBV10-3 and TRBJ1-2; 10 bases agree with TRBD1. V was pared by 7 bases and J by 3 bases, with 11 bases of the junction left unmatched. Germline V CDR1 and CDR2: ENHRY, SYGVKD. The CDR3 has 16 residues. Here the CDR3 DNA reads TGTGCCATCACCCCCGGGGTGACAGGGGGCGACTATGGCTACACCTTC. It translates to CAITPGVTGGDYGYTF.

This clone has only a few counts. The chain employs TRBV7-2 and TRBJ2-5; 11 bases map to TRBD2. Losses at the gene ends were 1 base for V and 5 bases for J; bases not matched to a gene: 6. Germline V gene lookup returns CDR1 SGHTA and CDR2 FQGNSA. This CDR3 comprises 16 residues. The CDR3 sequence: CASSLVAGGNGETQYF. DNA for the CDR3: TGTGCCAGCAGCTTAGTAGCGGGGGGGAATGGGGAGACCCAGTACTTC.

A word on this clone: Other DNA variants within this sample encode the same CDR3. The chain recombines TRBV5-1 with TRBJ2-3, with D possibly being TRBD2 (5 bases). Germline V CDR1 and CDR2: SGHRS, YFSETQ. Trimming removed 3 bases at V and 2 bases at J, with 10 bases between. The CDR3 has 14 residues. CDR3: CASSWTGDTDTQYF. In DNA, the CDR3 is TGCGCCAGCAGCTGGACTGGGGACACAGATACGCAGTATTTT.

The chain is built from TRBV6-1 and TRBJ2-7, with a weak D call TRBD2 (5 bases). This CDR3 is 13 amino acids long. Trimming pared 11 bases from V and 3 bases from J, leaving 17 bases between. Per the germline V gene, CDR1 is MNHNS and CDR2 is SASEGT. CDR3 protein: CASHRGASYEQYV. Here the CDR3 DNA reads TGTGCCTCCCACCGGGGAGCCAGCTACGAGCAGTACGTC.

This clone was detected once. V is TRBV5-4 and J is TRBJ2-1, with TRBD2 matching 9 bases. Germline V gene sequence: CDR1 SGHNT, CDR2 YYREEE (reference sequence). Trimming at V came to 2 bases and at J to 1 base, leaving 1 base not matched to a gene. The CDR3 consists of 15 residues. The CDR3 sequence: CASSLSGGSYNEQFF. For the CDR3, the DNA is TGTGCCAGCAGCTTAAGCGGGGGGTCCTACAATGAGCAGTTCTTC.

V gene TRBV21-1 combines with J gene TRBJ2-4; TRBD1, the table's D call, lacks a check against the DNA. TRBV21-1 is listed as a pseudogene. CDR3 size: 18 residues. In DNA form, the CDR3 reads TGTGCCAGCAGCCTCCAACCGGGACAGGTAACAGCCAAAAACATTCAGTACTTC. Translated, it gives CASSLQPGQVTAKNIQYF.

The rearrangement uses TRBV19 and TRBJ1-3; no clear D gene. The CDR3 is 17 amino acids. Germline CDR1 LNHDA, CDR2 SQIVND (reference sequence). V lost 6 bases and J 0 bases, leaving 18 bases between the germline ends. The CDR3 sequence is CASRPSAVLSSGNTIYF. CDR3 nucleotide sequence: TGTGCCAGTAGACCGAGTGCGGTACTCAGCTCTGGAAACACCATATATTTT.

The chain combines TRBV6-1 with TRBJ1-5; no firm D call. The CDR3 has 17 amino acids. Germline V CDR1 and CDR2: MNHNS, SASEGT. The V end lost 3 bases, the J end lost 5 bases, and 20 bases lay between the germline ends. The CDR3 spells CASSDPGFSMSDQPQHF. The CDR3 coding sequence is TGTGCCAGCAGTGACCCCGGGTTCTCCATGTCGGATCAGCCCCAGCATTTT.